The 32 T cell receptor beta chains given below trace back to one sample, sequenced in a study of T cells in Graves' hyperthyroidism and ophthalmopathy. TCR beta CDR3 regions were amplified from RNA transcripts. In the first-round RT-PCR of the TCR CDR3, the HTBI primer set was used. TCRdb passed the multiplex PCR reads through MiXCR, listing each CDR3 protein once. The table records 130,000 to 150,000 distinct CDR3 sequences, roughly a fifth of them present only once. Sequencing input: blood. Source of these receptors: a woman in her 50s with Graves' hyperthyroidism that later progressed to Graves' ophthalmopathy.

This clonotype has a count of ten or more. The gene calls are TRBV28 and TRBJ1-5, with D tentatively TRBD1 (5 bases). This CDR3 contains 16 residues. CDR1 is MDHEN and CDR2 is SYDVKM in the germline V gene. With 1 base removed from V and 4 bases from J, the gap between germline ends came to 14 bases. CDR3 region: CASSLLGGAVNQPQHF. CDR3 in DNA: TGTGCCAGCAGTTTATTGGGAGGGGCGGTAAATCAGCCCCAGCATTTT.

This clonotype was seen at least ten times. V usage is TRBV28 and J usage is TRBJ2-7; 15 nucleotides line up with TRBD2. The CDR3 totals 16 residues. CDR1 MDHEN and CDR2 SYDVKM come from the germline V gene. The V and J ends lost 3 bases and 6 bases, in that order; junction bases with no gene match: 6. This chain's CDR3 is CASSFRTSGRAGEQYF. The CDR3 DNA reads TGTGCCAGCAGTTTCAGGACTAGCGGGAGGGCCGGCGAGCAGTACTTC.

In the case of this clonotype: With a much larger clone just one base away, this may be a read error. The chain recombines TRBV29-1 with TRBJ2-7, with D tentatively TRBD1 (5 bases). Germline CDR1 SQVTM, CDR2 ANQGSEA. The CDR3 consists of 16 residues. The V end lost 0 bases, the J end lost 6 bases, and 21 bases lay between the germline ends. CDR3 in amino acids: CSVEDGSGQGASEQYF. In DNA form, the CDR3 reads TGCAGCGTTGAAGATGGTTCCGGGCAGGGCGCTTCCGAGCAGTACTTC.

The chain is built from TRBV6-1 and TRBJ2-7; possibly TRBD1 or TRBD2 for D (7 bases each). The CDR3 is 14 residues long. The ends were cut back, 6 bases at V and 6 bases at J, with 18 bases in the middle. The germline CDR1 and CDR2 sequences are MNHNS and SASEGT. The CDR3 DNA is TGTGCCAGCAGGGTTCGACAGGGCGGGGGCGAGCAGTACTTC. Translated, it gives CASRVRQGGGEQYF.

This clonotype was found once. The rearrangement uses TRBV3-1 and TRBJ1-2; 10 bases line up with TRBD1. The CDR3 loop spans 14 amino acids. Germline assignment: CDR1 LGHDT and CDR2 YNNKEL (reference sequence). With 3 bases clipped from V and 6 bases from J, the junction kept 4 bases outside the gene matches. Here the CDR3 DNA reads TGTGCCAGCAGCCACCCCGACAGGGGGCATGGCTACACCTTC. Translating gives CASSHPDRGHGYTF.

This clonotype was counted once. The chain employs TRBV30 and TRBJ2-1; possible D gene TRBD2, 6 bases. The V gene lost 2 bases and the J gene lost 7 bases, with 18 bases spanning the gap. Germline V gene sequence: CDR1 GTSNPN, CDR2 SVGIG (reference sequence). This CDR3 contains 15 residues. This CDR3 reads CAWSQTRRMGNEQFF. CDR3 sequence (DNA): TGTGCCTGGAGTCAGACTAGGCGCATGGGGAATGAGCAGTTCTTC.

The chain joins TRBV20-1 to TRBJ2-5; TRBD2 matches 8 bases. With V trimmed by 0 bases and J by 5 bases, 26 bases remained unmatched. CDR1 is DFQATT, CDR2 SNEGSKA, per germline (reference sequence). The CDR3 contains 21 residues. The CDR3 is CSARDPQFLFSGSLVRETQYF. DNA for the CDR3: TGCAGTGCTAGAGATCCCCAATTCCTTTTCAGCGGGAGCCTTGTAAGGGAGACCCAGTACTTC.

The V call is TRBV3-1, the J call TRBJ1-4, with TRBD1 matching over 8 bases. The trim removed 3 bases at V and 2 bases at J, leaving 8 bases unmatched. The germline V gene encodes CDR1 LGHDT and CDR2 YNNKEL (reference sequence). The CDR3 is 17 residues long. This CDR3 reads CASSQGTGSQTNEKLFF. For the CDR3, the DNA is TGTGCCAGCAGCCAGGGGACAGGTTCCCAGACTAATGAAAAACTGTTTTTT.

The chain is built from TRBV12-3 or TRBV12-4 and TRBJ2-5; D might be TRBD1 or TRBD2, each matching 6 bases. There are 15 residues in the CDR3. V was shortened by 6 bases and J by 5 bases, with 19 bases between the two germline ends. The CDR3 DNA is TGTGCCAGCAGGGCAACTGGGGGGCGCTCCGAGACCCAGTACTTC. It encodes CASRATGGRSETQYF.

This clonotype was counted many times. This sequence joins TRBV3-1 and TRBJ2-7; no clear D. The CDR3 totals 14 residues. V was pared by 1 base and J by 1 base, with 8 bases between. The germline CDR1 and CDR2 sequences are LGHDT and YNNKEL (reference sequence). The CDR3 DNA is TGTGCCAGCAGCCAAGGCGCTAAATCCTACGAGCAGTACTTC. It translates to CASSQGAKSYEQYF.

This clonotype was observed many times. This chain uses TRBV6-1 with TRBJ2-7, with 7 positions matching TRBD2. CDR3 length: 15 amino acids. Looked up from germline, CDR1 is MNHNS and CDR2 is SASEGT. J was trimmed by 0 bases and V by 6 bases; bases with no gene match: 8. CDR3 amino acids: CASSPGRGSSYEQYF. CDR3 bases: TGTGCCAGCAGCCCGGGGCGGGGGAGCTCCTACGAGCAGTACTTC.

This chain uses TRBV7-9 with TRBJ1-1; D gene ambiguous. Trimming left V 5 bases short and J 1 base short, with 8 bases between. In germline, CDR1 is SEHNR, CDR2 FQNEAQ (reference sequence). This CDR3 has 13 amino acids. In nucleotides, the CDR3 is TGTGCCAGCAGCCGGACGCCGAACACTGAAGCTTTCTTT. This sequence encodes CASSRTPNTEAFF.

This clonotype was seen ten or more times. This chain joins TRBV18 and TRBJ2-3, with unresolved D. The length of the CDR3 is 15 residues. Germline CDR1 is KGHSH and CDR2 is LQKENI. The V end was cut by 4 bases, the J end by 0 bases, with 11 bases between. CDR3 DNA: TGTGCCAGCTCACTCTCCCGGCGCAGCACAGATACGCAGTATTTT. Protein: CASSLSRRSTDTQYF.

The chain is built from TRBV4-1 and TRBJ1-5; no clear D gene. Between the trimmed V and J ends, which lost 3 bases and 4 bases, there was a span of 7 bases. The length of the CDR3 is 13 residues. From germline, CDR1 is MGHRA and CDR2 YSYEKL. CDR3: CASSHRQNQPQHF. DNA for the CDR3: TGCGCCAGCAGCCATCGACAAAATCAGCCCCAGCATTTT.

V and J are TRBV6-9 and TRBJ2-2; D is undetermined. With 3 bases removed from V and 0 bases from J, the gap between germline ends came to 11 bases. The CDR3 spans 16 residues. Germline assignment: CDR1 MNHGY and CDR2 SVAAGI. CDR3 nucleotides: TGTGCCAGCAGTTACGAACAGATATCGAACACCGGGGAGCTGTTTTTT. Protein sequence: CASSYEQISNTGELFF.

The chain is built from TRBV6-1 and TRBJ2-2; D is possibly TRBD1 (7 bases). V lost 6 bases, J lost 5 bases, and 13 bases lay in between. This CDR3 region has 14 residues. The germline CDR1 and CDR2 sequences are MNHNS and SASEGT. CDR3 sequence reads: CASRKAGGTGELFF. CDR3 nucleotides: TGTGCCAGCAGAAAGGCAGGGGGGACCGGGGAGCTGTTTTTT.

The chain is built from TRBV27 and TRBJ1-2, with 10 bases fitting TRBD1. CDR3 length equals 17 residues. Germline V CDR1 and CDR2: MNHEY, SMNVEV (reference sequence). Unmatched junction bases numbered 14, after V lost 6 bases and J lost 4 bases. The CDR3 here is CASSMNAGTGDVYGYTF. Here the CDR3 DNA reads TGTGCCAGCAGCATGAATGCCGGGACAGGGGATGTCTATGGCTACACCTTC.

The rearrangement links TRBV11-2 to TRBJ1-2; TRBD1 might be the D (5 bases). This CDR3 is built from 14 residues. Germline CDR1 reads SGHAT; CDR2 reads FQNNGV. The germline V and J ends were trimmed by 3 bases and 4 bases, with 12 bases remaining between them. This CDR3 reads CASSFGAGTYGYTF. The CDR3 region has the DNA TGTGCCAGCAGCTTCGGGGCAGGGACCTATGGCTACACCTTC.

The chain uses TRBV11-2 and TRBJ2-7; TRBD1 aligns across 7 bases. V was pared by 4 bases and J by 0 bases, with 6 bases of the junction left unmatched. Germline V lookup: CDR1 SGHAT, CDR2 FQNNGV. The CDR3 is 15 residues long. CDR3 in DNA: TGTGCCAGCAGCTCGCTCCGGGACAGCTCCTACGAGCAGTACTTC. The encoded protein is CASSSLRDSSYEQYF.

This clonotype was detected ten times or more. The chain recombines TRBV28 with TRBJ2-3; perhaps TRBD2 as D (5 bases). The CDR3 consists of 16 residues. The germline V and J ends were trimmed by 3 bases and 4 bases, with 17 bases remaining between them. CDR1 and CDR2 from the germline V gene are MDHEN and SYDVKM. CDR3 sequence reads: CASSFLRGWSADTQYF. CDR3 sequence (DNA): TGTGCCAGCAGTTTCCTGCGCGGGTGGTCGGCAGATACGCAGTATTTT.

This clonotype was found a few times. The CDR3 region is CSAREVAKNIQYF. In DNA form, the CDR3 reads TGCAGTGCTAGAGAAGTAGCCAAAAACATTCAGTACTTC. The J gene is TRBJ2-4, the V gene TRBV20-1; D not certain. V lost 0 bases and J lost 0, with 3 bases in between. Looked up from germline, CDR1 is DFQATT and CDR2 is SNEGSKA (reference sequence). The CDR3 extends over 13 amino acids.

This chain links TRBV19 with TRBJ1-5; no definite D call. The CDR3 consists of 16 residues. Trimming took off 3 bases at V and 0 bases at J, with 12 bases between the two ends. Germline values: CDR1 LNHDA, CDR2 SQIVND (reference sequence). CDR3 coding DNA: TGTGCCAGTAGTATCGGACGGACTAATAGCAATCAGCCCCAGCATTTT. Translated: CASSIGRTNSNQPQHF.

The chain joins TRBV12-3 or TRBV12-4 to TRBJ2-3, with unresolved D. The CDR3 has 14 amino acids. Trimming pared 4 bases from V and 2 bases from J, leaving 10 bases between. Here the CDR3 reads CASSYGRDTDTQYF. The CDR3 bases are TGTGCCAGCAGTTACGGGCGCGACACAGATACGCAGTATTTT.

Ten or more counts support this clonotype. The chain combines TRBV28 with TRBJ2-7; D gene unclear. The ends were cut back, 5 bases at V and 3 bases at J, with 8 bases in the middle. CDR3 length: 12 amino acids. Germline loops: CDR1 MDHEN, CDR2 SYDVKM. The CDR3 protein is CASSRVLYEQYF. The CDR3 nucleotides read TGTGCCAGCAGTCGAGTTCTCTACGAGCAGTACTTC.

The table lists this clonotype with many counts. V and J are TRBV5-1 and TRBJ2-3, with a weak D call TRBD2 (6 bases). This CDR3 region has 16 residues. CDR1 SGHRS and CDR2 YFSETQ come from the germline V gene. Trimming cost V 4 bases and J 0 bases, with 15 bases left between them. The CDR3, as DNA: TGCGCCAGCAGCCAGGAGGGATACCCTAGCACAGATACGCAGTATTTT. Its protein is CASSQEGYPSTDTQYF.

This clonotype was observed at least ten times. The CDR3 DNA is TGTGCCAGTAGTACGGACTATTATGGCTACACCTTC. Its translation is CASSTDYYGYTF. This chain uses TRBV19 with TRBJ1-2; D is unresolved. Germline lookup yields CDR1 LNHDA and CDR2 SQIVND (reference sequence). The CDR3 has 12 amino acids. V lost 4 bases to trimming and J lost 5 bases, with 8 bases between them.

This clonotype was recorded at least ten times. The chain uses TRBV28 and TRBJ2-5, with unresolved D. Per the germline V gene, CDR1 is MDHEN and CDR2 is SYDVKM. CDR3 size: 14 residues. V gave up 2 bases and J gave up 5 bases, with 12 bases separating them. CDR3 region: CASSLVKSRETQYF. Written as DNA, the CDR3 is TGTGCCAGCAGTTTAGTTAAATCTAGGGAGACCCAGTACTTC.

This clonotype came up many times. The V and J genes are TRBV28 and TRBJ2-5; 10 bases agree with TRBD1. The CDR3 is made up of 14 amino acids. Losses at the gene ends were 5 bases for V and 5 bases for J; bases not matched to a gene: 5. Germline assignment: CDR1 MDHEN and CDR2 SYDVKM. CDR3 bases: TGTGCCAGCAGTCGGACAGGGGGTTTCGAGACCCAGTACTTC. Its protein product is CASSRTGGFETQYF. The complete variable domain, with remaining parts taken from reference TRBV28 and TRBJ2-5, reads DVKVTQSSRYLVKRTGEKVFLECVQDMDHENMFWYRQDPGLGLRLIYFSYDVKMKEKGDIPEGYSVSREKKERFSLILESASTNQTSMYLCASSRTGGFETQYFGPGTRLLVL.

This clonotype occurred a few times. The chain recombines TRBV24-1 with TRBJ1-1; D is unresolved. CDR3 length: 15 amino acids. From germline, CDR1 is KGHDR and CDR2 SFDVKD. V shed 6 bases and J shed 0 bases, with 13 bases lying between them. This CDR3 reads CATSPYAEMNTEAFF. The CDR3 DNA follows: TGTGCCACCAGTCCCTATGCGGAGATGAACACTGAAGCTTTCTTT.

Ten or more counts support this clonotype. V gene TRBV20-1 combines with J gene TRBJ2-1; D gene unclear. V lost 3 bases to trimming and J lost 8 bases, with 11 bases between them. The CDR3 loop spans 12 amino acids. Germline lookup yields CDR1 DFQATT and CDR2 SNEGSKA (reference sequence). The CDR3 sequence: CSASKDGDEQFF. DNA of the CDR3: TGCAGTGCTAGTAAGGATGGCGATGAGCAGTTCTTC.

The chain couples TRBV28 to TRBJ1-1, with TRBD1 as a possible D gene (6 bases). Germline V lookup: CDR1 MDHEN, CDR2 SYDVKM. The CDR3 is 10 amino acids. V lost 7 bases to trimming and J lost 11 bases, with 11 bases between them. The CDR3 loop is CASTKGVAFF. Written as DNA, the CDR3 is TGTGCCAGCACCAAGGGGGTGGCTTTCTTT.

The rearrangement uses TRBV18 and TRBJ2-1, with 9 positions matching TRBD2. CDR1 and CDR2 (germline): KGHSH, LQKENI. The CDR3 loop spans 16 amino acids. Unmatched junction bases numbered 6, after V lost 2 bases and J lost 4 bases. CDR3: CASSPRLAGIYNEQFF. DNA of the CDR3: TGTGCCAGCTCACCAAGGCTAGCGGGAATATACAATGAGCAGTTCTTC.